Listed below are T cell receptor beta chains from one sample, sequenced in a study of shared clonotypes between healthy human individuals. Here immunoSEQ multiplex PCR was the method, and the copy in TCRdb shows in-frame clones only, minus some. This table has more than 550,000 clones, roughly 87% appearing once. The sequenced sample consisted of memory CD8+ T cells from PBMCs. These TCRs come from a man aged 18 to 29 in good health. Some clones in this sample may be carry-over from other donors' samples. Both conserved end residues are part of each CDR3. The order of the fields is J gene, V gene, clone size, D gene, CDR3 protein, CDR3 DNA. A D gene is named only where the DNA matches it firmly. Expanded clones get a size class; other rows say once, few or many, or leave the size out.

TRBJ2-1 TRBV27 - - CASSLSISRTYNEQFF TGTGCCAGCAGTTTATCGATTTCCAGGACCTACAATGAGCAGTTCTTC
TRBJ2-4 TRBV11-1 - - CASSPLVAGRAKNIQYF TGTGCCAGCAGCCCTCTTGTAGCCGGCAGGGCCAAAAACATTCAGTACTTC
TRBJ2-7 TRBV28 once - CAAQPGFLSYEQYF TGTGCCGCCCAGCCCGGATTTCTCTCCTACGAGCAGTACTTC
TRBJ1-2 TRBV7-2 - - CASSWAGYGYTF TGTGCCAGCAGCTGGGCAGGCTATGGCTACACCTTC
TRBJ2-1 TRBV7-6 - - CASSLGRSEQFF TGTGCCAGCAGCTTGGGTAGAAGTGAGCAGTTCTTC
TRBJ2-7 TRBV10-3 - TRBD1 CAISGTDRGYEQYF TGTGCCATCAGTGGAACCGACAGGGGCTACGAGCAGTACTTC
TRBJ2-3 TRBV5-6 - TRBD1 CASSQDRGRDTQYF TGTGCCAGCAGCCAAGACAGGGGGAGGGATACGCAGTATTTT
TRBJ2-4 TRBV5-4 - TRBD2 CASSPGLAGGLENIQYF TGTGCCAGCAGCCCGGGACTAGCGGGAGGGCTGGAAAACATTCAGTACTTC
TRBJ2-7 TRBV4-3 - TRBD1 CASSPGTGNYEQYF TGCGCCAGCAGCCCCGGGACAGGAAACTACGAGCAGTACTTC
TRBJ2-7 TRBV27 - TRBD1 CASSPRTGGLGEQYF TGTGCCAGCAGTCCGAGGACAGGGGGCCTCGGAGAGCAGTACTTC
TRBJ1-5 TRBV28 - - CASSPRGGWPQHF TGTGCCAGCAGTCCTCGAGGCGGGTGGCCCCAGCATTTT
TRBJ2-7 TRBV4-1 - - CASSPGGGATYEQYF TGCGCCAGCAGCCCCGGGGGCGGAGCCACCTACGAGCAGTACTTC
TRBJ1-4 TRBV11-2 once - CASSFISGGEEKLFF TGTGCCAGCAGCTTTATATCCGGGGGTGAAGAAAAACTGTTTTTT
TRBJ1-4 TRBV10-3 - - CAICGSGDPNEKLFF TGTGCCATCTGCGGGTCCGGGGACCCTAATGAAAAACTGTTTTTT
TRBJ1-1 TRBV7-9 once - CASRQMNTEAFF TGTGCCAGCAGACAGATGAACACTGAAGCTTTCTTT
TRBJ1-1 TRBV11-2 - TRBD1 CASSSGQANTEAFF TGTGCCAGCAGCTCGGGACAGGCGAACACTGAAGCTTTCTTT
TRBJ2-1 TRBV30 - - CAWRPGASANEQFF TGTGCCTGGAGGCCGGGGGCCAGCGCCAATGAGCAGTTCTTC
TRBJ2-1 TRBV13 - - CASSLWDGPNNEQFF TGTGCCAGCAGCTTGTGGGACGGACCCAACAATGAGCAGTTCTTC
TRBJ2-1 TRBV13 once TRBD1 CASSAPGTGYNEQFF TGTGCCAGCAGCGCACCAGGGACAGGGTACAATGAGCAGTTCTTC
TRBJ1-2 TRBV5-4 - - CASSPGVGVNYGYTF TGTGCCAGCAGCCCAGGAGTTGGCGTAAACTATGGCTACACCTTC
TRBJ2-1 TRBV19 - TRBD2 CASTVGLAGGRIYNEQFF TGTGCCAGTACGGTGGGACTAGCGGGAGGGCGAATCTACAATGAGCAGTTCTTC
TRBJ2-6 TRBV27 - - CASSSSGANVLTF TGTGCCAGCAGTTCCTCCGGGGCCAACGTCCTGACTTTC
TRBJ2-2 TRBV11-1 - TRBD2 CASSSPVHWERDPGELFF TGTGCCAGCAGCTCTCCCGTGCATTGGGAGCGGGACCCCGGGGAGCTGTTTTTT
TRBJ2-5 TRBV28 - TRBD2 CASSFSTSGSSETQYF TGTGCCAGCAGTTTCTCCACTAGCGGGAGTTCGGAGACCCAGTACTTC